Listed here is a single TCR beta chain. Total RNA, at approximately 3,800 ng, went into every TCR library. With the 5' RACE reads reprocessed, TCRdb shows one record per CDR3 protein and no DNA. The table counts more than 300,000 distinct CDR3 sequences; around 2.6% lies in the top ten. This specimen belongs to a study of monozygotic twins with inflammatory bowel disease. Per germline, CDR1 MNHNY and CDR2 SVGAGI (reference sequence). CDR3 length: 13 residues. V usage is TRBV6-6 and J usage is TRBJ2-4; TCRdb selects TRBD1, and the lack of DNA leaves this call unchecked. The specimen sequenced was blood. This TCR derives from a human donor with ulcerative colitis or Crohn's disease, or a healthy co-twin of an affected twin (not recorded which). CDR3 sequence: CASSFPEKNIQYF.